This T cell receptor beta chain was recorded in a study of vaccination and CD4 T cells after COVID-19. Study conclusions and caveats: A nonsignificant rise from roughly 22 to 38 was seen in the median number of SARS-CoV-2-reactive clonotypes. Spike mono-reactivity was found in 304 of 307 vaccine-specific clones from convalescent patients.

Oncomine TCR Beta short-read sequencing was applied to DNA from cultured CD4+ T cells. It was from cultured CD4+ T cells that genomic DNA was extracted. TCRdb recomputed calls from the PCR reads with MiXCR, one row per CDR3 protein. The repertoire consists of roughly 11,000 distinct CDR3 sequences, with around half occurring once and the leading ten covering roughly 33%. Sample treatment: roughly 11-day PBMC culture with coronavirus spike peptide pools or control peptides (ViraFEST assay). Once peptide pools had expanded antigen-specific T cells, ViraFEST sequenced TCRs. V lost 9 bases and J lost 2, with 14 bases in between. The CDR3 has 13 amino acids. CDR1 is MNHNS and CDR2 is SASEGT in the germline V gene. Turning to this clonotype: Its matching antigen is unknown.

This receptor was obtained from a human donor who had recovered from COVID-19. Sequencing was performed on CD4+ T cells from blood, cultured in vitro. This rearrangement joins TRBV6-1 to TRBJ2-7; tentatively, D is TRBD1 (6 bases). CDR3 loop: CARSGTPTYEQYF. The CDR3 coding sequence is TGTGCCAGGTCCGGGACACCAACCTACGAGCAGTACTTC.